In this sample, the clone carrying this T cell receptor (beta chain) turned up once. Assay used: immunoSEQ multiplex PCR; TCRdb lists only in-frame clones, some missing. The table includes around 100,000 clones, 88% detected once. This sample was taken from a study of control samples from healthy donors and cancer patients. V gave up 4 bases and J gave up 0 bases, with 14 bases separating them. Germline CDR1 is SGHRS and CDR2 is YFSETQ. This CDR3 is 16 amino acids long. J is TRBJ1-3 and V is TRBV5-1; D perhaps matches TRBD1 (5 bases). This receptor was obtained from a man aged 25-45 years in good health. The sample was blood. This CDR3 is CASSPGTPNSGNTIYF. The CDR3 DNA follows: TGCGCCAGCAGCCCCGGGACCCCAAACTCTGGAAACACCATATATTTT.